This is a list of T cell receptor beta chains from one sample in a study of T cells in Graves' hyperthyroidism and ophthalmopathy. TCRdb itself ran the multiplex PCR reads through MiXCR, one entry per CDR3 protein. The table lists about 720,000 distinct CDR3 sequences, 18% of them singletons. The sequencing sample was made of blood. These receptors originate from a woman between 45 and 65 years old with Graves' hyperthyroidism that later progressed to Graves' ophthalmopathy. The CDR3 runs from the conserved cysteine through the conserved F or W. A D gene is named only where the DNA matches it firmly. Size is omitted from some rows. Given values are once, few, many or a class for expanded clones.

>NA|TRBV20-1|TRBJ2-3|15|few
CSARDAAEATDTQYF
TGCAGTGCTAGAGATGCGGCGGAGGCCACAGATACGCAGTATTTT
>TRBD2|TRBV5-1|TRBJ2-7|17|many
CASSPTTTSGGAFEQYF
TGCGCCAGCAGCCCAACTACTACTAGCGGGGGGGCCTTCGAGCAGTACTTC
>TRBD1|TRBV4-1|TRBJ2-2|16|few
CASSHTGTGGSGELFF
TGCGCCAGCAGCCACACCGGGACAGGGGGGTCCGGGGAGCTGTTTTTT
>NA|TRBV11-2|TRBJ2-2|16|many
CASSALGTSNTGELFF
TGTGCCAGCAGCGCGCTCGGGACATCGAACACCGGGGAGCTGTTTTTT
>TRBD2|TRBV6-1|TRBJ2-2|18|NA
CASSEGLAGGWSTGELFF
TGTGCCAGCAGTGAGGGACTAGCGGGGGGTTGGAGCACCGGGGAGCTGTTTTTT
>NA|TRBV9|TRBJ1-2|13|few
CASSVGYNYGYTF
TGTGCCAGCAGCGTAGGTTATAACTATGGCTACACCTTC
>TRBD2|TRBV20-1|TRBJ2-1|15|many
CSASSGTGRRNEQFF
TGCAGTGCTAGCTCGGGGACCGGGAGGAGGAATGAGCAGTTCTTC
>NA|TRBV19|TRBJ2-5|14|NA
CASRGVDSGETQYF
TGTGCCAGTAGGGGGGTGGACAGCGGAGAGACCCAGTACTTC
>TRBD1|TRBV13|TRBJ2-7|14|many
CASSPWDSVYEQYF
TGTGCCAGCAGCCCCTGGGACAGTGTCTACGAGCAGTACTTC
>TRBD1|TRBV18|TRBJ1-4|15|many
CASSPEDRGHEKLFF
TGTGCCAGCTCACCGGAGGACAGGGGGCATGAAAAACTGTTTTTT
>NA|TRBV19|TRBJ1-1|13|many
CASTSTPNTEAFF
TGTGCCAGTACCTCTACACCGAACACTGAAGCTTTCTTT
>NA|TRBV20-1|TRBJ2-7|11|few
CSATHSYEQYF
TGCAGTGCTACCCACTCCTACGAGCAGTACTTC
>TRBD2|TRBV5-8|TRBJ2-5|15|many
CASSLEGSGARDQYF
TGTGCCAGCAGCTTGGAGGGTAGCGGGGCTCGGGACCAGTACTTC
>NA|TRBV6-6|TRBJ1-2|12|NA
CASSYSGVGYTF
TGTGCCAGCAGTTACTCGGGGGTCGGCTACACCTTC
>TRBD1|TRBV7-3|TRBJ2-1|16|NA
CASSLALTGAYNEQFF
TGTGCCAGCAGCTTAGCCTTGACAGGGGCCTACAATGAGCAGTTCTTC
>NA|TRBV18|TRBJ1-5|13|many
CASSGQRNQPQHF
TGTGCCAGCTCAGGACAGCGCAATCAGCCCCAGCATTTT
>TRBD1|TRBV9|TRBJ1-2|14|few
CASSKGGGASGYTF
TGTGCCAGCAGCAAAGGGGGCGGGGCCAGCGGCTACACCTTC
>NA|TRBV3-1|TRBJ2-5|15|NA
CASSQEAGESGTQYF
TGTGCCAGCAGCCAAGAAGCAGGGGAGAGCGGGACCCAGTACTTC
>NA|TRBV20-1|TRBJ2-1|18|NA
CSARGPAGSRTSYNEQFF
TGCAGTGCTAGGGGTCCAGCCGGGAGCCGTACCTCCTACAATGAGCAGTTCTTC
>NA|TRBV5-1|TRBJ2-2|16|few
CAYFTGNGENTGELFF
TGCGCCTATTTTACAGGGAACGGAGAAAACACCGGGGAGCTGTTTTTT
>NA|TRBV12-3/TRBV12-4|TRBJ1-1|12|many
CASSLRGTEAFF
TGTGCCAGCAGCTTGAGAGGGACTGAAGCTTTCTTT
>TRBD1|TRBV10-3|TRBJ2-1|14|many
CAIRGDRASNEQFF
TGTGCCATCAGGGGGGACAGGGCTTCCAATGAGCAGTTCTTC
>NA|TRBV14|TRBJ2-1|12|NA
CASSQVFNEQFF
TGTGCCAGCAGCCAAGTTTTTAATGAGCAGTTCTTC
>TRBD1|TRBV2|TRBJ1-6|16|many
CASIYDRGYYNSPLHF
TGTGCCAGCATTTACGACAGGGGCTATTATAATTCACCCCTCCACTTT
>NA|TRBV3-1|TRBJ1-2|14|many
CASSDVLTNYGYTF
TGTGCCAGCAGCGACGTTCTCACTAACTATGGCTACACCTTC
>NA|TRBV20-1|TRBJ2-1|16|many
CSARDVGLLHVDEQFF
TGCAGTGCTAGAGATGTGGGACTCCTTCACGTCGATGAGCAGTTCTTC
>NA|TRBV18|TRBJ1-1|16|many
CATQGDSVVLNTEAFF
TGTGCCACACAAGGGGATAGCGTCGTTTTGAACACTGAAGCTTTCTTT
>TRBD1|TRBV20-1|TRBJ1-1|13|many
CSVPRTGYTEAFF
TGCAGTGTACCCAGGACAGGGTACACTGAAGCTTTCTTT
>NA|TRBV7-2|TRBJ2-5|15|few
CASSQSGTGEETQYF
TGTGCCAGCAGCCAGTCAGGGACGGGAGAAGAGACCCAGTACTTC
>NA|TRBV11-2|TRBJ2-7|15|many
CASSLDRGSFYEQYF
TGTGCCAGCAGCTTAGATCGAGGCAGCTTCTACGAGCAGTACTTC
>TRBD1|TRBV20-1|TRBJ2-5|13|many
CSARVGGGETQYF
TGCAGTGCTAGAGTAGGGGGCGGCGAGACCCAGTACTTC
>TRBD1|TRBV4-1|TRBJ1-2|17|NA
CASSRTGTGDHNYGYTF
TGCGCCAGCAGCCGTACCGGGACAGGGGACCACAACTATGGCTACACCTTC
>NA|TRBV20-1|TRBJ2-7|13|many
CSARIPRLGEQYF
TGCAGTGCTAGAATCCCCAGACTCGGGGAGCAGTACTTC
>NA|TRBV29-1|TRBJ1-5|15|NA
CSVGEGGRGNQPQHF
TGCAGCGTTGGGGAGGGGGGCAGGGGAAATCAGCCCCAGCATTTT
>TRBD1|TRBV19|TRBJ1-1|15|NA
CASWPGQGLDTEAFF
TGTGCCAGCTGGCCGGGACAGGGGCTTGACACTGAAGCTTTCTTT
>NA|TRBV15|TRBJ2-5|15|NA
CATSRGLADQETQYF
TGTGCCACCAGCAGAGGTCTCGCAGACCAAGAGACCCAGTACTTC
>NA|TRBV6-5|TRBJ1-2|12|NA
CASSYRGWGYTF
TGTGCCAGCAGTTACAGGGGTTGGGGCTACACCTTC
>TRBD1|TRBV5-1|TRBJ2-1|16|NA
CASSNDRGLSYNEQFF
TGCGCCAGCAGCAATGACAGGGGTCTCTCCTACAATGAGCAGTTCTTC
>NA|TRBV7-2|TRBJ2-3|17|few
CASRQIWGPLSTDTQYF
TGTGCCAGCAGACAAATCTGGGGGCCCCTCTCCACAGATACGCAGTATTTT
>NA|TRBV7-2|TRBJ1-1|15|many
CASSLMGILNTEAFF
TGTGCCAGCAGCCTGATGGGGATTTTGAACACTGAAGCTTTCTTT
>TRBD2|TRBV6-1|TRBJ2-1|18|NA
CASSDPGLAGGRYNEQFF
TGTGCCAGCAGTGACCCGGGACTAGCGGGGGGGCGGTACAATGAGCAGTTCTTC
>NA|TRBV20-1|TRBJ1-2|14|few
CSASAGRGPEGYTF
TGCAGTGCTAGTGCCGGCAGGGGCCCGGAGGGCTACACCTTC
>TRBD1|TRBV19|TRBJ1-5|17|many
CASSPLPTGESNQPQHF
TGTGCCAGTAGTCCTCTCCCGACAGGGGAGAGCAATCAGCCCCAGCATTTT
>TRBD1|TRBV20-1|TRBJ1-5|14|few
CSARGQGGGQPQHF
TGCAGTGCGCGGGGACAGGGGGGAGGACAGCCCCAGCATTTT
>NA|TRBV5-1|TRBJ2-3|13|few
CASSLGGHDTQYF
TGCGCCAGCAGCTTAGGGGGGCATGATACGCAGTATTTT
>TRBD1|TRBV28|TRBJ1-5|19|many
CASSFSSDRGAYSNQPQHF
TGTGCCAGCAGTTTTTCCTCGGACAGGGGCGCATATAGCAATCAGCCCCAGCATTTT
>NA|TRBV29-1|TRBJ2-5|14|few
CSVGAGESQETQYF
TGCAGCGTTGGGGCAGGGGAGAGCCAAGAGACCCAGTACTTC
>NA|TRBV11-2|TRBJ1-1|13|NA
CASGPRTNTEAFF
TGTGCCAGCGGCCCGCGGACCAACACTGAAGCTTTCTTT
>NA|TRBV9|TRBJ1-1|14|few
CASTGGRTNTEAFF
TGTGCCAGCACTGGGGGGAGGACGAACACTGAAGCTTTCTTT
>TRBD1|TRBV19|TRBJ2-3|14|few
CAISTGGLTDTQYF
TGTGCCATCTCGACAGGGGGACTAACAGATACGCAGTATTTT
>NA|TRBV20-1|TRBJ2-3|17|many
CSARQPRPAANTDTQYF
TGCAGTGCTAGACAACCGAGACCAGCGGCAAACACAGATACGCAGTATTTT
>TRBD1|TRBV7-2|TRBJ1-4|15|few
CASSPGGTGDEKLFF
TGTGCCAGCAGCCCAGGTGGGACAGGGGACGAAAAACTGTTTTTT
>NA|TRBV13|TRBJ2-2|15|few
CASSWDPRNTGELFF
TGTGCCAGCAGTTGGGACCCCCGGAACACCGGGGAGCTGTTTTTT